This TCR beta chain originates from a study of T cell repertoires in cytomegalovirus infection. This clonotype was detected many times. Germline loops: CDR1 SQVTM, CDR2 ANQGSEA. Trimming took 6 bases from V and 0 from J, leaving 14 bases between them. The CDR3 has 14 amino acids. In TCRdb, the reads were re-called with MiXCR into one record per CDR3 protein. The repertoire holds around 300,000 distinct CDR3 sequences, with more than 8% as singletons. The sample taken for sequencing was PBMCs. The chain has TRBV29-1 and TRBJ2-5, with D possibly TRBD1 on 7 matching bases. The sequence was collected from a human donor in good health (CMV status not recorded). Some clones in this sample may be carry-over from other donors' samples. The CDR3 DNA is TGCAGCGTGGGGGGACAGTTGTACCAAGAGACCCAGTACTTC. Protein product: CSVGGQLYQETQYF.